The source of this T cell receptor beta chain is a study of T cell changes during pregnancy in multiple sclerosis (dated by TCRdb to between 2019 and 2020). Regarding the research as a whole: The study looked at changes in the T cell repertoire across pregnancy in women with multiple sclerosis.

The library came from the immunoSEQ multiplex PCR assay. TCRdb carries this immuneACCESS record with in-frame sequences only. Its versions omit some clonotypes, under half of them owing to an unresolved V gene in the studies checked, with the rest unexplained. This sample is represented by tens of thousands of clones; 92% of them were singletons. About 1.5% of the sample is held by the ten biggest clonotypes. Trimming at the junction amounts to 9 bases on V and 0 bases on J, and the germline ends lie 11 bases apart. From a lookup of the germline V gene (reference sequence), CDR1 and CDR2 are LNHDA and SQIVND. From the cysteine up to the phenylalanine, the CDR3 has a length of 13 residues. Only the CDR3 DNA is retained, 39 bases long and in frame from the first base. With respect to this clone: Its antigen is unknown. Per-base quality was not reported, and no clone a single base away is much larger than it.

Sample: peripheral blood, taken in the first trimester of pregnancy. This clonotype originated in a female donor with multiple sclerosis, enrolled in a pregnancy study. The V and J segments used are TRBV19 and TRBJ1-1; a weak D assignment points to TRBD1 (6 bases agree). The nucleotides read TGTGCCAGCGGGGGGCCGATGAACACTGAAGCTTTCTTT. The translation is CASGGPMNTEAFF.